This TCR beta chain was sequenced during a study of cytomegalovirus exposure and HLA in healthy donors. General study findings and limits: Reportedly, HLA-A and HLA-B alleles of most subjects were accurately predicted from TCR beta.

CDR1 is SGHVS and CDR2 is FQNEAQ in the germline V gene. The CDR3 totals 18 residues. Germline trimming cut 4 bases from V and 2 bases from J; bases unmatched to any gene: 8. On this clone itself: Antigen unknown.

PCR employed 60 Vbeta and 13 Jbeta primers. Clones were sequenced by immunoSEQ multiplex PCR, and TCRdb holds only the in-frame ones, with some missing. Of under 200,000 clones listed, approximately 78% are singletons. This receptor was taken from a woman in her twenties or thirties in good health and CMV-seropositive. Material: PBMCs. The gene calls are TRBV7-8 and TRBJ2-3, with TRBD2 identical over 14 bases. The CDR3 protein is CASSSGLAGGVFTDTQYF. The CDR3 DNA follows: TGTGCCAGCAGCTCAGGACTAGCGGGGGGCGTTTTCACAGATACGCAGTATTTT. The variable domain in full, with the rest retrieved from reference TRBV7-8 and TRBJ2-3, is GAGVSQSPRYKVAKRGQDVALRCDPISGHVSLFWYQQALGQGPEFLTYFQNEAQLDKSGLPSDRFFAERPEGSVSTLKIQRTQQEDSAVYLCASSSGLAGGVFTDTQYFGPGTRLTVL.